A single sample gave rise to the 32 T cell receptor beta chains below, sequenced in a study of T cell clonotyping in hematopoietic cell transplantation. The repertoire was sequenced with immunoSEQ multiplex PCR; TCRdb's copy has only in-frame clones and lacks some. The sample shows roughly 7,000 clones, around 91% of them seen only once. The sequenced sample was PBMCs, obtained 30 days after allogeneic stem cell transplant. Receptors originate from a female patient aged 50-59 years who had an allogeneic stem cell transplant from an unrelated donor, so the T cells may come from the graft donor. Some clones in this sample may be carry-over from other donors' samples.

For the CDR3, the DNA is TGTGCCAGTCCCCCCTACGGGTCCTTAGACACTGAAGCTTTCTTT. It translates to CASPPYGSLDTEAFF. The chain uses TRBV7-9 and TRBJ1-1; D is unresolved. V lost 9 bases and J lost 3, with 20 bases in between. The CDR3 contains 15 residues. Germline CDR1 SEHNR, CDR2 FQNEAQ (reference sequence).

This clone was recorded a few times. This chain joins TRBV29-1 and TRBJ2-5, with 8 positions matching TRBD2. The V and J ends lost 6 bases and 4 bases, in that order; junction bases with no gene match: 19. This CDR3 comprises 17 residues. Germline values: CDR1 SQVTM, CDR2 ANQGSEA. The CDR3 coding sequence is TGCAGCGTGGCGAGGGTGTGGAGCGGGAGTGAGGGAGAGACCCAGTACTTC. This translates into CSVARVWSGSEGETQYF.

Written as DNA, the CDR3 is TGTGCCAGTAGTATCCGCGACAGGGGGTTACGGGGCTACACCTTC. This encodes CASSIRDRGLRGYTF. V and J are TRBV19 and TRBJ1-2; 9 bases match TRBD1. V was pared by 3 bases and J by 8 bases, with 10 bases of the junction left unmatched. The length of the CDR3 is 15 residues. Germline V lookup: CDR1 LNHDA, CDR2 SQIVND (reference sequence).

CDR3 loop: CASTETTGTYTEAFF. The CDR3 nucleotides read TGTGCCAGCACCGAAACTACAGGGACGTACACTGAAGCTTTCTTT. V is TRBV6-5 and J is TRBJ1-1; D possibly corresponds to TRBD1 (6 bases). The CDR3 runs to 15 residues. From germline, CDR1 is MNHEY and CDR2 SVGAGI. The V and J ends lost 7 bases and 3 bases respectively, with 18 bases between them.

In this sample, this clone turned up once. The CDR3 DNA reads TGTGCCAGCAGCTTAGCGGGACAGGGAACTGAAGCTTTCTTT. Its protein is CASSLAGQGTEAFF. The chain couples TRBV7-8 to TRBJ1-1, with 9 positions matching TRBD1. The V segment lost 0 bases and the J segment 5 bases; nucleotides outside the gene matches: 1. The CDR3 consists of 14 residues. Germline assignment: CDR1 SGHVS and CDR2 FQNEAQ.

This chain links TRBV7-2 with TRBJ2-1; D unresolved. The CDR3 consists of 12 residues. V was pared by 1 base and J by 10 bases, with 8 bases between. The germline CDR1 and CDR2 sequences are SGHTA and FQGNSA. The CDR3, as DNA: TGTGCCAGCAGCTTAGTCCCGGTGGAGCAGTTCTTC. It translates to CASSLVPVEQFF.

J is TRBJ2-7 and V is TRBV5-6, with D uncertain. This CDR3 is built from 14 residues. Trimming took 3 bases from V and 2 from J, leaving 12 bases between them. CDR1 is SGHDT and CDR2 is YYEEEE in the germline V gene. The CDR3, as DNA: TGTGCCAGCAGCTCGGACGGTTCCCCCTACGAGCAGTACTTC. Residues: CASSSDGSPYEQYF.

This rearrangement joins TRBV4-2 to TRBJ2-1, with 12 bases that match TRBD2. Looked up from germline, CDR1 is LGHNA and CDR2 is YNFKEQ. Trimming removed 4 bases from V and 11 bases from J; junction bases left unmatched: 9. The CDR3 contains 15 residues. Here the CDR3 DNA reads TGTGCCAGCAGCCTCTTTGGGGGACTAGCGGGTCAGCAGTTCTTC. As protein: CASSLFGGLAGQQFF.

The chain couples TRBV6-5 to TRBJ2-3; the D is unclear. V shed 5 bases and J shed 4 bases, with 7 bases lying between them. The length of the CDR3 is 12 residues. CDR1 is MNHEY and CDR2 is SVGAGI in the germline V gene. Here the CDR3 reads CASSPQADTQYF. CDR3 nucleotide sequence: TGTGCCAGCAGTCCCCAAGCAGATACGCAGTATTTT.

This sequence joins TRBV4-3 and TRBJ2-1; D may be TRBD1 (6 bases). The CDR3 is made up of 13 amino acids. V gave up 2 bases and J gave up 15 bases, with 17 bases separating them. Germline V gene sequence: CDR1 LGHNA, CDR2 YSLEER. CDR3 in amino acids: CASSQTRTVSMFF. CDR3 nucleotide sequence: TGCGCCAGCAGCCAAACCCGGACAGTGAGTATGTTCTTC.

The gene calls are TRBV28 and TRBJ1-2, with no clear D. CDR1 is MDHEN, CDR2 SYDVKM, per germline. V was clipped by 1 base and J by 4 bases, with 4 bases between them. CDR3 length: 12 residues. Here the CDR3 DNA reads TGTGCCAGCAGTTTATCAGTCTATGGCTACACCTTC. Residues: CASSLSVYGYTF.

This chain uses TRBV28 with TRBJ1-2; no clear D gene. V was clipped by 3 bases and J by 1 base, with 6 bases between them. The CDR3 loop spans 13 amino acids. Per germline, CDR1 MDHEN and CDR2 SYDVKM. As DNA, the CDR3 is TGTGCCAGCAGTTTGACAATTAACTATGGCTACACCTTC. It is translated as CASSLTINYGYTF.

V is TRBV7-2 and J is TRBJ2-5, with D perhaps TRBD1 or TRBD2 (7 bases each). Germline CDR1 reads SGHTA; CDR2 reads FQGNSA. Trimming removed 4 bases from V and 4 bases from J, with 19 bases in between. The length of the CDR3 is 16 residues. The DNA of the CDR3 is TGTGCCAGCAGCTCCAGGGGGACGGGGGGAGGAGAGACCCAGTACTTC. It specifies CASSSRGTGGGETQYF.

V gene TRBV7-3 combines with J gene TRBJ2-7; TRBD2 aligns across 14 bases. The CDR3 length is 17 residues. After removal of 5 bases from V and 0 bases from J, the junction contained 6 bases not matched to a gene. Germline V gene data show CDR1 as SGHTA and CDR2 as FQGTGA. The CDR3, as DNA: TGTGCCAGCAGCCCGGGACTAGCGGGGGTTTCCTCCTACGAGCAGTACTTC. This gives the protein CASSPGLAGVSSYEQYF.

The V and J genes are TRBV7-9 and TRBJ2-7, with 9 bases that match TRBD2. The CDR3 sequence is 16 residues long. V lost 0 bases, J lost 2 bases, and 5 bases stayed unmatched. The germline V gene has CDR1 SEHNR and CDR2 FQNEAQ (reference sequence). The CDR3 protein is CASSLASGGTTYEQYF. In nucleotides, the CDR3 is TGTGCCAGCAGCTTAGCCAGCGGGGGGACTACCTACGAGCAGTACTTC.

The chain has TRBV28 and TRBJ2-5; 7 nucleotides match TRBD1. The V and J ends lost 6 bases and 1 base, in that order; junction bases with no gene match: 5. The CDR3 consists of 14 residues. Looked up from germline, CDR1 is MDHEN and CDR2 is SYDVKM. The CDR3 protein is CASSSGQAQETQYF. The CDR3 DNA sequence: TGTGCCAGCAGCTCCGGACAGGCCCAAGAGACCCAGTACTTC.

This clone came up a few times. This chain uses TRBV19 with TRBJ1-4; D uncertain. Germline V gene lookup returns CDR1 LNHDA and CDR2 SQIVND (reference sequence). Trimming removed 7 bases from V and 0 bases from J, with 12 bases in between. This CDR3 is built from 15 residues. CDR3 bases: TGTGCCAGTAAAGCCCGAATTGCAACTAATGAAAAACTGTTTTTT. Its translation: CASKARIATNEKLFF. The entire variable domain, with the rest obtained from reference TRBV19 and TRBJ1-4, is as follows: DGGITQSPKYLFRKEGQNVTLSCEQNLNHDAMYWYRQDPGQGLRLIYYSQIVNDFQKGDIAEGYSVSREKKESFPLTVTSAQKNPTAFYLCASKARIATNEKLFFGSGTQLSVL.

V gene TRBV27 combines with J gene TRBJ1-1; the D gene is possibly TRBD1 (6 bases). This CDR3 contains 15 residues. Germline V CDR1 and CDR2: MNHEY, SMNVEV (reference sequence). Between the trimmed V and J ends, which lost 6 bases and 4 bases, there was a span of 18 bases. As DNA, the CDR3 is TGTGCCAGCAGGGGGTGGGGGGGGCGAGTCACTGAAGCTTTCTTT. Protein sequence: CASRGWGGRVTEAFF.

The genes are TRBV5-1 and TRBJ2-3; the match to TRBD2 covers 11 bases. V trimming: 3 bases; J trimming: 10 bases; junction bases outside the gene matches: 7. The V gene's germline CDR1 is SGHRS and CDR2 YFSETQ. The CDR3 has 14 residues. CDR3 DNA: TGCGCCAGCAGCTCGGGACTAGCGGTCAGGCCGCAGTATTTT. It translates to CASSSGLAVRPQYF. Using reference TRBV5-1 and TRBJ2-3 for the parts outside the CDR3, the full variable domain is KAGVTQTPRYLIKTRGQQVTLSCSPISGHRSVSWYQQTPGQGLQFLFEYFSETQRNKGNFPGRFSGRQFSNSRSEMNVSTLELGDSALYLCASSSGLAVRPQYFGPGTRLTVL.

The chain employs TRBV27 and TRBJ2-1; 9 bases match TRBD2. The V and J ends lost 1 base and 0 bases, in that order; junction bases with no gene match: 4. There are 17 residues in the CDR3. Germline CDR1 MNHEY, CDR2 SMNVEV (reference sequence). CDR3 sequence reads: CASSLLGAGGSYNEQFF. As DNA, the CDR3 is TGTGCCAGCAGTTTATTAGGAGCGGGAGGCTCCTACAATGAGCAGTTCTTC.

The chain links TRBV27 to TRBJ2-7; D is undetermined. The CDR3 is 11 amino acids. CDR1 is MNHEY and CDR2 is SMNVEV in the germline V gene (reference sequence). Trimming took 6 bases from V and 7 from J, leaving 10 bases between them. CDR3 nucleotide sequence: TGTGCCAGCAGATTCCTGGGGGAGCAGTACTTC. Translated, it gives CASRFLGEQYF.

The J gene is TRBJ2-7, the V gene TRBV5-4; weak D call: TRBD1 (5 bases). The V gene lost 3 bases and the J gene lost 4 bases, with 14 bases spanning the gap. The CDR3 spans 14 residues. Germline V lookup: CDR1 SGHNT, CDR2 YYREEE (reference sequence). The CDR3 coding sequence is TGTGCCAGCAGCTCGGAATTCAGGGCTTACGAGCAGTACTTC. It is translated as CASSSEFRAYEQYF.

This chain connects TRBV6-5 to TRBJ2-7; the match to TRBD1 covers 9 bases. CDR3 size: 16 residues. The germline CDR1 and CDR2 sequences are MNHEY and SVGAGI. Trimming took 0 bases from V and 4 from J; bases not matched to a gene: 7. CDR3 protein: CASSYSRTGVGYEQYF. CDR3 coding DNA: TGTGCCAGCAGTTACTCACGGACAGGGGTAGGGTACGAGCAGTACTTC.

The V and J genes are TRBV30 and TRBJ1-1; a possible D gene is TRBD1 (5 bases). The CDR3 covers 13 residues. The germline V gene encodes CDR1 GTSNPN and CDR2 SVGIG (reference sequence). Trimming shortened V by 5 bases and J by 3 bases, and 13 bases separated the two germline ends. The CDR3 protein is CAWGRQSHTEAFF. The CDR3, as DNA: TGTGCCTGGGGGAGACAGTCCCACACTGAAGCTTTCTTT. The full variable domain, completed using reference TRBV30 and TRBJ1-1, is SQTIHQWPATLVQPVGSPLSLECTVEGTSNPNLYWYRQAAGRGLQLLFYSVGIGQISSEVPQNLSASRPQDRQFILSSKKLLLSDSGFYLCAWGRQSHTEAFFGQGTRLTVV.

V gene TRBV7-2 combines with J gene TRBJ1-4; D is unresolved. Per germline, CDR1 SGHTA and CDR2 FQGNSA. This CDR3 is built from 14 residues. V shed 1 base and J shed 7 bases, with 10 bases lying between them. The CDR3 DNA follows: TGTGCCAGCAGCTTAGGAGGCGCCGGTGAAAAACTGTTTTTT. Translation gives CASSLGGAGEKLFF.

The chain combines TRBV5-6 with TRBJ1-6; no firm D call. CDR1 is SGHDT, CDR2 YYEEEE, per germline. The CDR3 has 15 residues. Trimming took 4 bases from V and 2 from J, leaving 10 bases between them. The DNA of the CDR3 is TGTGCCAGCAGCCAGCGGGCAGCCTATAATTCACCCCTCCACTTT. Its translation: CASSQRAAYNSPLHF. Variable domain in full (rest from reference TRBV5-6 and TRBJ1-6): DAGVTQSPTHLIKTRGQQVTLRCSPKSGHDTVSWYQQALGQGPQFIFQYYEEEERQRGNFPDRFSGHQFPNYSSELNVNALLLGDSALYLCASSQRAAYNSPLHFGNGTRLTVT.

The rearrangement joins TRBV30 to TRBJ2-7; tentative D call: TRBD2 (5 bases). V lost 1 base and J lost 3, with 10 bases in between. CDR3 length: 13 residues. Germline V gene sequence: CDR1 GTSNPN, CDR2 SVGIG (reference sequence). CDR3 sequence: CAWSGTSIYEQYF. The CDR3, as DNA: TGTGCCTGGAGTGGGACTTCGATCTACGAGCAGTACTTC.

The chain couples TRBV7-8 to TRBJ1-4; D perhaps matches TRBD1 (5 bases). The CDR3 length is 16 residues. V was pared by 0 bases and J by 10 bases, with 18 bases between. Germline V gene data show CDR1 as SGHVS and CDR2 as FQNEAQ. The CDR3 loop is CASSLAQAGRRPKLFF. The DNA of the CDR3 is TGTGCCAGCAGCTTAGCCCAGGCAGGGAGGCGTCCAAAACTGTTTTTT. Together with reference TRBV7-8 and TRBJ1-4, the CDR3 gives the full variable domain: GAGVSQSPRYKVAKRGQDVALRCDPISGHVSLFWYQQALGQGPEFLTYFQNEAQLDKSGLPSDRFFAERPEGSVSTLKIQRTQQEDSAVYLCASSLAQAGRRPKLFFGSGTQLSVL.

The J gene is TRBJ1-2, the V gene TRBV7-2; 7 bases line up with TRBD1. This CDR3 contains 16 residues. With 0 bases clipped from V and 0 bases from J, the junction kept 4 bases outside the gene matches. Per germline, CDR1 SGHTA and CDR2 FQGNSA. CDR3 bases: TGTGCCAGCAGCTTAGCCCGGGACAGAGCTAACTATGGCTACACCTTC. It translates to CASSLARDRANYGYTF.

The rearrangement links TRBV5-8 to TRBJ2-7; D ambiguous. The CDR3 is made up of 15 amino acids. The germline gives CDR1 SGHTS, CDR2 YDEGEE. Trimming stripped 2 bases from V and 0 bases from J, with 12 bases between. The CDR3 DNA sequence: TGTGCCAGCAGCTTTAGTTGGGTCCCCTCCTACGAGCAGTACTTC. It yields the protein CASSFSWVPSYEQYF.

The V and J genes are TRBV5-1 and TRBJ1-2; TRBD1 matches at 11 bases. This CDR3 has 16 residues. CDR1 is SGHRS, CDR2 YFSETQ, per germline. The J segment lost 6 bases and the V segment lost 0 bases, leaving 7 bases of the junction unmatched. Here the CDR3 reads CASSLVGWTGGNGYTF. DNA of the CDR3: TGCGCCAGCAGCTTGGTTGGCTGGACAGGGGGCAATGGCTACACCTTC.

The rearrangement uses TRBV7-9 and TRBJ2-1, with D unresolved. Between the trimmed V and J ends, which lost 5 bases and 5 bases, there was a span of 16 bases. The CDR3 is 15 residues long. CDR1 and CDR2 from the germline V gene are SEHNR and FQNEAQ (reference sequence). CDR3 nucleotide sequence: TGTGCCAGCAGCCCGGACCTAAAGCGCCACAATGAGCAGTTCTTC. Its protein is CASSPDLKRHNEQFF.